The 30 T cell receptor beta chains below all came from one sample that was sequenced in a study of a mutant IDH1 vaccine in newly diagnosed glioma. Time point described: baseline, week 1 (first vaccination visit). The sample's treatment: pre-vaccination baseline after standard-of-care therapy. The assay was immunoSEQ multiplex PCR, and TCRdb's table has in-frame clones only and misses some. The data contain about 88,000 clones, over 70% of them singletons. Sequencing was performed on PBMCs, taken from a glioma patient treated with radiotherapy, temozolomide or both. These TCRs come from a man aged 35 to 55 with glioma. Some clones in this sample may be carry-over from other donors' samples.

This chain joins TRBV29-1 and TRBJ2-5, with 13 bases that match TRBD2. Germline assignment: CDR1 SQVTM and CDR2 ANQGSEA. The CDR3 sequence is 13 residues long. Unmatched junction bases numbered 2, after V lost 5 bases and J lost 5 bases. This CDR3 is CSVPLAGGETQYF. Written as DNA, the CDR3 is TGCAGCGTTCCACTAGCGGGGGGGGAGACCCAGTACTTC.

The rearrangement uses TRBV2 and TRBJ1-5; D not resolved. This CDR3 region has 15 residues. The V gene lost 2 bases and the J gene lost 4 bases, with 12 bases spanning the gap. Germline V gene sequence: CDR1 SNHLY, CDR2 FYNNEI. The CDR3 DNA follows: TGTGCCAGCAGTGAATTGGGGAGCCGAAATCAGCCCCAGCATTTT. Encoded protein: CASSELGSRNQPQHF.

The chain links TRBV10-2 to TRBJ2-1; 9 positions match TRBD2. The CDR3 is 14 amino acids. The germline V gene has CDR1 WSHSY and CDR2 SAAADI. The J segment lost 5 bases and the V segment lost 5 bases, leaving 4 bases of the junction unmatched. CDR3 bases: TGCGCCAGCAGTCTAGCGGGGAGTAACAATGAGCAGTTCTTC. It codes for CASSLAGSNNEQFF.

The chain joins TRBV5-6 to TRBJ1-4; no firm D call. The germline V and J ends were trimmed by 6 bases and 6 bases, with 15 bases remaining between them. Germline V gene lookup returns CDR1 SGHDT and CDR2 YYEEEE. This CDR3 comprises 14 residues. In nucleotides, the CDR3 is TGTGCCAGCACCTATGGAGTGCGGGATGAAAAACTGTTTTTT. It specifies CASTYGVRDEKLFF. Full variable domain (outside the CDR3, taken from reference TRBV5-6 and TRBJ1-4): DAGVTQSPTHLIKTRGQQVTLRCSPKSGHDTVSWYQQALGQGPQFIFQYYEEEERQRGNFPDRFSGHQFPNYSSELNVNALLLGDSALYLCASTYGVRDEKLFFGSGTQLSVL.

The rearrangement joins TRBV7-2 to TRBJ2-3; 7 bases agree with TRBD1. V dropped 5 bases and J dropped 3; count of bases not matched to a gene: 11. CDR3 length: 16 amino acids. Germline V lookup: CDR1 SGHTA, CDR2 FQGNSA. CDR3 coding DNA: TGTGCCAGCAGCCCCCGGGGAAGGGGGCAGACAGATACGCAGTATTTT. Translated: CASSPRGRGQTDTQYF.

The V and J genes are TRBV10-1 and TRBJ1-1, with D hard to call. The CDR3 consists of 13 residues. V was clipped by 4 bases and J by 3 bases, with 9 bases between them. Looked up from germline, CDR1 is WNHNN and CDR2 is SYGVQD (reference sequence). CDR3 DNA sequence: TGCGCCAGCAGTGGGACTCGAGACACTGAAGCTTTCTTT. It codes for CASSGTRDTEAFF.

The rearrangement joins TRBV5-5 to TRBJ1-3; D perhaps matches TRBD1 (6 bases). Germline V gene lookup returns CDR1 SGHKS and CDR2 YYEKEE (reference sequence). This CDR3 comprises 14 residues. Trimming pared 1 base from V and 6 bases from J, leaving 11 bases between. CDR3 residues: CASSLSPGANTIYF. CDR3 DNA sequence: TGTGCCAGCAGCTTGAGCCCGGGGGCAAACACCATATATTTT.

CDR3 amino acids: CSVEETDTGELFF. CDR3 in DNA: TGCAGCGTTGAAGAAACAGACACCGGGGAGCTGTTTTTT. V is TRBV29-1 and J is TRBJ2-2; D not resolved. CDR1 is SQVTM, CDR2 ANQGSEA, per germline. Trimming removed 0 bases from V and 3 bases from J, with 5 bases in between. The CDR3 runs 13 residues.

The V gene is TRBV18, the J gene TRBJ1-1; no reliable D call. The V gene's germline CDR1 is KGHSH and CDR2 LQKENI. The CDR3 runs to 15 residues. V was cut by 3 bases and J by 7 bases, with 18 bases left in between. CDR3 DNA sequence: TGTGCCAGCTCACCTAGTCCCCCACCCCCAAGTGAAGCTTTCTTT. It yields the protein CASSPSPPPPSEAFF.

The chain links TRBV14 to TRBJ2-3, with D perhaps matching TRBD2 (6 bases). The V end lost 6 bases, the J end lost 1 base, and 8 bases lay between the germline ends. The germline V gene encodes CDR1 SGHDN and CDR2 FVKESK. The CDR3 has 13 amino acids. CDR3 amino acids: CASRERGTDTQYF. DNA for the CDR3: TGTGCCAGCAGGGAGCGGGGCACAGATACGCAGTATTTT.

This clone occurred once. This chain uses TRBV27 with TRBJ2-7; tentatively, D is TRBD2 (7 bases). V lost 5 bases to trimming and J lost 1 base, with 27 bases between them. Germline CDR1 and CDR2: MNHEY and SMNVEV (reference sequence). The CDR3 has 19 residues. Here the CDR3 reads CASSSSILGGGGRSYEQYF. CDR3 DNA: TGTGCCAGCAGTAGTTCAATTTTGGGGGGAGGGGGGCGTTCCTACGAGCAGTACTTC.

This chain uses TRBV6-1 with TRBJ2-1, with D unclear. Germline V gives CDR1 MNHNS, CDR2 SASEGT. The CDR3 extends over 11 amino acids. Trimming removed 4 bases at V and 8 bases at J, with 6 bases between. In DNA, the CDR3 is TGTGCCAGCAGTGGGGCATATGAGCAGTTCTTC. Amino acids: CASSGAYEQFF.

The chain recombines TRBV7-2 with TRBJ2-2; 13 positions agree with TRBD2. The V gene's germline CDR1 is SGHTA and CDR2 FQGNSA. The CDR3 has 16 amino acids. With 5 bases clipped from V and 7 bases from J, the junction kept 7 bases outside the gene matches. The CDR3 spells CASSPTSGGALGELFF. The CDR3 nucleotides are TGTGCCAGCAGCCCCACTAGCGGGGGGGCTCTCGGGGAGCTGTTTTTT.

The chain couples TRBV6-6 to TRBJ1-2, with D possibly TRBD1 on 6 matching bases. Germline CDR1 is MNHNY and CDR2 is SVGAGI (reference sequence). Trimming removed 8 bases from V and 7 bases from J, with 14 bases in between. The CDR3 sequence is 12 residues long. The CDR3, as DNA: TGTGCCAGCGAGGGGGGAGGCGGTGGCTACACCTTC. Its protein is CASEGGGGGYTF.

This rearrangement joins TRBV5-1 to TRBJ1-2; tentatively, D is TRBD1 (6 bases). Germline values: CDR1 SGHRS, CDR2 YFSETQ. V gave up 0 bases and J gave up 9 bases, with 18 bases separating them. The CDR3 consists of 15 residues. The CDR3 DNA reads TGCGCCAGCAGCTTGGGGGACACCATCTCTGAGAGCTACACCTTC. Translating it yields CASSLGDTISESYTF.

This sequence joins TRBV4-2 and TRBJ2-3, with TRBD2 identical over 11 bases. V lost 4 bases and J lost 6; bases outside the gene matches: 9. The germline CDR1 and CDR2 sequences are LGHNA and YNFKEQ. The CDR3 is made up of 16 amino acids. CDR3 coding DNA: TGTGCCAGCAGCCCACTAGCGGGGGCGACGCCGGATACGCAGTATTTT. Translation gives CASSPLAGATPDTQYF.

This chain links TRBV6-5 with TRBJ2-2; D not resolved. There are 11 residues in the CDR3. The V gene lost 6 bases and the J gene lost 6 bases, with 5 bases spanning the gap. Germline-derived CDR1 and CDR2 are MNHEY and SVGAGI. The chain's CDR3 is CASSLAGELFF. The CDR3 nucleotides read TGTGCCAGCAGCCTCGCCGGGGAGCTGTTTTTT.

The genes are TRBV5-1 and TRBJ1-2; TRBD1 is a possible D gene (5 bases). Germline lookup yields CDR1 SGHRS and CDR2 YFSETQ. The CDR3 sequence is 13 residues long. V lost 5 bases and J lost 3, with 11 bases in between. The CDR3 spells CASSYGGDYGYTF. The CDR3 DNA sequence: TGCGCCAGCAGTTACGGGGGGGACTATGGCTACACCTTC.

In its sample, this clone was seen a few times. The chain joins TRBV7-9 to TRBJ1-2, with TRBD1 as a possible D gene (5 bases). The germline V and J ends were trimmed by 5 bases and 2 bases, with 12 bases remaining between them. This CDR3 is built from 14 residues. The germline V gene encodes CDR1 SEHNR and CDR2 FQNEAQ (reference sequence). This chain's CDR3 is CASSLQGANYGYTF. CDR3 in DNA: TGTGCCAGCAGCCTCCAGGGAGCCAACTATGGCTACACCTTC.

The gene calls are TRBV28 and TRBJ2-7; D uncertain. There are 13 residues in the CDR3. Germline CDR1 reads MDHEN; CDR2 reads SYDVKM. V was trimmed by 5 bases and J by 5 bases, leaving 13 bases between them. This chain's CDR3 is CASSARHFHEQYF. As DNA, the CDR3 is TGTGCCAGCAGTGCCAGACATTTCCACGAGCAGTACTTC.

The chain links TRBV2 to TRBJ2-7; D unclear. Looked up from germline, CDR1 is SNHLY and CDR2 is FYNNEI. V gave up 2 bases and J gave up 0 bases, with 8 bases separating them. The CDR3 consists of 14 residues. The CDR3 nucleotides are TGTGCCAGCAGTGAAAGGCGGAGCTCCTACGAGCAGTACTTC. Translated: CASSERRSSYEQYF.

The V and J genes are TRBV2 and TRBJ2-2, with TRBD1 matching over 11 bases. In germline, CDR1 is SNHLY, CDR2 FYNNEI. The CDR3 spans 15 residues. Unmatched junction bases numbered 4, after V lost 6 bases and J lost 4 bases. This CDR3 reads CASRGQGVGTGELFF. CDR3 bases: TGTGCCAGCAGGGGACAGGGGGTCGGCACCGGGGAGCTGTTTTTT.

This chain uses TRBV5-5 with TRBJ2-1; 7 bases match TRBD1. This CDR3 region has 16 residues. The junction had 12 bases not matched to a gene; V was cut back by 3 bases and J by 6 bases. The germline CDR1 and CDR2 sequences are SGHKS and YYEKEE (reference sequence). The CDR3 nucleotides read TGTGCCAGCAGCTCACGTCACAGGGGAACAGGCAATGAGCAGTTCTTC. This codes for CASSSRHRGTGNEQFF.

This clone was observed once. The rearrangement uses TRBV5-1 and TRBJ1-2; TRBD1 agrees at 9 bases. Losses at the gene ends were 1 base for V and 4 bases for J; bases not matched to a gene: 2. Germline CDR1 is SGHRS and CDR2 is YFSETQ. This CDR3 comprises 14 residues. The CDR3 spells CASSLTGGVYGYTF. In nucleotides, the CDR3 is TGCGCCAGCAGCTTGACAGGGGGCGTCTATGGCTACACCTTC.

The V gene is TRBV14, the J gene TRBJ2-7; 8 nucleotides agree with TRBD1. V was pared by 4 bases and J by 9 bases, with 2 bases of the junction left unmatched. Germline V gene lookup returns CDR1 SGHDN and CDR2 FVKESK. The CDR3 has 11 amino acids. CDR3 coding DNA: TGTGCCAGCAGCCGGACAGGGCCGCAGTACTTC. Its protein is CASSRTGPQYF. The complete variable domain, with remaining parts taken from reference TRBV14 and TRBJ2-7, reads EAGVTQFPSHSVIEKGQTVTLRCDPISGHDNLYWYRRVMGKEIKFLLHFVKESKQDESGMPNNRFLAERTGGTYSTLKVQPAELEDSGVYFCASSRTGPQYFGPGTRLTVT.

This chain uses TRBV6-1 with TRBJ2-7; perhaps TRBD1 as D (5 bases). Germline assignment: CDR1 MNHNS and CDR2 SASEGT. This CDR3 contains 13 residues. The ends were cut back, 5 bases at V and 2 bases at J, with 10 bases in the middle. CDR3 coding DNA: TGTGCCAGCAGTTTGGGGCCCACCTACGAGCAGTACTTC. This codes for CASSLGPTYEQYF.

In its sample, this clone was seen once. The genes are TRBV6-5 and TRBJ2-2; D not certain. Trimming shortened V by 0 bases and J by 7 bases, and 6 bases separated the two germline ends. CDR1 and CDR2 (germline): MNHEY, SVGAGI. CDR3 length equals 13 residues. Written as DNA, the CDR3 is TGTGCCAGCAGTTACTCTCTAGGCGGGGAGCTGTTTTTT. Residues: CASSYSLGGELFF.

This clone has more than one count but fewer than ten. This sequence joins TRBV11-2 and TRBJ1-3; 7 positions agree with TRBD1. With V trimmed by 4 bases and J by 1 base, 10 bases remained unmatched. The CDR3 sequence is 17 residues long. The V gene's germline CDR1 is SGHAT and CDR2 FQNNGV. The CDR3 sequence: CASSSPGGEWSGNTIYF. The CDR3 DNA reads TGTGCCAGCAGCTCGCCAGGGGGTGAATGGTCTGGAAACACCATATATTTT.

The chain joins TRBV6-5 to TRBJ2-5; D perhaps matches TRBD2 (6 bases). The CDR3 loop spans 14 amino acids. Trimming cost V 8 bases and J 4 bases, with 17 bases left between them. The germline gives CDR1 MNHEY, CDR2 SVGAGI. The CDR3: CASRRRGLVETQYF. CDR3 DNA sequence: TGTGCCAGCCGCAGGAGGGGACTGGTAGAGACCCAGTACTTC.

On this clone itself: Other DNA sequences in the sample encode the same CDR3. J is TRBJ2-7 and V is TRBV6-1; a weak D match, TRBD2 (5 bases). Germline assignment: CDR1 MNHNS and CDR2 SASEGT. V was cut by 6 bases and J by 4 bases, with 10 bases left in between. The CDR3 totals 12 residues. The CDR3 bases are TGTGCCAGCAGCGAGGGTGGGTACGAGCAGTACTTC. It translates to CASSEGGYEQYF.